These T cell receptor beta chains were read from a single sample in a study of T-cell memory formation after mild COVID-19. Each CDR3 protein is one row after TCRdb ran MiXCR on the 5' RACE reads. The data contain about 560,000 distinct CDR3 sequences, about 22% of them singletons. Source material: PBMCs or a T cell subset sorted from them (not recorded which). Every receptor here comes from an adult woman who had mild COVID-19 (a few samples of this study predate the infection). Cell type and time point are not known. The CDR3 runs from the conserved cysteine through the conserved F or W. The D gene is left open where the match is weak. Rows give clone size only sometimes, using once, few, many, or a class for an expanded clone.

clone size: NA
J gene: TRBJ2-1
D gene: NA
V gene: TRBV12-3/TRBV12-4
CDR3 DNA: TGTGCCATAATATCCTCTGGCAATGAGCAGTTCTTC
CDR3 protein: CAIISSGNEQFF

clone size: NA
J gene: TRBJ2-3
D gene: NA
V gene: TRBV24-1
CDR3 DNA: TGTGCCACCAGTGATTTTTTACGGGCAGATACGCAGTATTTT
CDR3 protein: CATSDFLRADTQYF

clone size: few
J gene: TRBJ2-7
D gene: TRBD2
V gene: TRBV20-1
CDR3 DNA: TGCAGTGCTAGACTCGCGGGCGGGGGTAGCTACGAGCAGTACTTC
CDR3 protein: CSARLAGGGSYEQYF

clone size: NA
J gene: TRBJ1-1
D gene: NA
V gene: TRBV4-2
CDR3 DNA: TGTGCCAGCAGCCAAGTAGGAGAGAACACTGAAGCTTTCTTT
CDR3 protein: CASSQVGENTEAFF

clone size: NA
J gene: TRBJ2-5
D gene: NA
V gene: TRBV5-1
CDR3 DNA: TGCGCCAGCAGCTTGCCTCTCTCGGAGTCTCAGGGGCAAGAGACCCAGTACTTC
CDR3 protein: CASSLPLSESQGQETQYF

clone size: NA
J gene: TRBJ2-1
D gene: NA
V gene: TRBV7-2
CDR3 DNA: TGTGCCAGCAGCACGAGAACGCGGAATGAGCAGTTCTTC
CDR3 protein: CASSTRTRNEQFF

clone size: many
J gene: TRBJ2-7
D gene: TRBD2
V gene: TRBV27
CDR3 DNA: TGTGCCAGCAGTCCCTCGAGTAGCGGGAGCTACGAGCAGTACTTC
CDR3 protein: CASSPSSSGSYEQYF

clone size: NA
J gene: TRBJ2-2
D gene: NA
V gene: TRBV20-1
CDR3 DNA: TGCAGTGCTAGAGGAACAGGGAAGAAGTCCGGGGAGCTGTTTTTT
CDR3 protein: CSARGTGKKSGELFF

clone size: few
J gene: TRBJ1-3
D gene: NA
V gene: TRBV18
CDR3 DNA: TGTGCCAGCTCACCGATCGACACGGCTGGAAACACCATATATTTT
CDR3 protein: CASSPIDTAGNTIYF

clone size: NA
J gene: TRBJ1-1
D gene: TRBD1
V gene: TRBV5-1
CDR3 DNA: TGCGCCAGCAGCTGGGCGGGACAGAGGAACACTGAAGCTTTCTTT
CDR3 protein: CASSWAGQRNTEAFF

clone size: few
J gene: TRBJ2-7
D gene: NA
V gene: TRBV5-5
CDR3 DNA: TGTGCCAGCAGCTTGGTATGGCTAAACGAGCAGTACTTC
CDR3 protein: CASSLVWLNEQYF

clone size: NA
J gene: TRBJ2-2
D gene: TRBD1
V gene: TRBV12-3/TRBV12-4
CDR3 DNA: TGTGCCAGCAGTTTTTTCCAGGACAGGGGGCGATGGGCAAACACCGGGGAGCTGTTTTTT
CDR3 protein: CASSFFQDRGRWANTGELFF

clone size: NA
J gene: TRBJ1-1
D gene: NA
V gene: TRBV5-1
CDR3 DNA: TGCGCCAGCAGCTTGGGACAGGTATGGAACACTGAAGCTTTCTTT
CDR3 protein: CASSLGQVWNTEAFF

clone size: NA
J gene: TRBJ2-1
D gene: NA
V gene: TRBV5-1
CDR3 DNA: TGCGCCAGCAGCTTTTATTCGCAGATCCGGACCAATGAGCAGTTCTTC
CDR3 protein: CASSFYSQIRTNEQFF

clone size: few
J gene: TRBJ2-7
D gene: NA
V gene: TRBV4-3
CDR3 DNA: TGCGCCAGCAGCCAAGAGTTGGCCTACGAGCAGTACTTC
CDR3 protein: CASSQELAYEQYF

clone size: NA
J gene: TRBJ2-3
D gene: TRBD2
V gene: TRBV4-1
CDR3 DNA: TGCGCCAGCAGCCAGACTAGCGCTTACACAGATACGCAGTATTTT
CDR3 protein: CASSQTSAYTDTQYF

clone size: once
J gene: TRBJ1-1
D gene: NA
V gene: TRBV7-2
CDR3 DNA: TGTGCCAGCAGCTTACCCCAGACGGCTTTCTTT
CDR3 protein: CASSLPQTAFF

clone size: NA
J gene: TRBJ1-2
D gene: NA
V gene: TRBV6-5
CDR3 DNA: TGTGCCAACAGTTATGCACCTAATAGCAACTATGGCTACACCTTC
CDR3 protein: CANSYAPNSNYGYTF

clone size: few
J gene: TRBJ1-2
D gene: TRBD1
V gene: TRBV19
CDR3 DNA: TGTGCCAGTAGTATCAGCAGGGGGCAAGCATATGGCTACACCTTC
CDR3 protein: CASSISRGQAYGYTF

clone size: few
J gene: TRBJ2-7
D gene: TRBD1
V gene: TRBV20-1
CDR3 DNA: TGCAGTGCTAGAGAGGACAGGGGGCTCTACGAGCAGTACTTC
CDR3 protein: CSAREDRGLYEQYF

clone size: few
J gene: TRBJ1-2
D gene: NA
V gene: TRBV29-1
CDR3 DNA: TGCAGCGTTGAGAGGATACCAGGTGGCTACACCTTC
CDR3 protein: CSVERIPGGYTF

clone size: few
J gene: TRBJ1-5
D gene: NA
V gene: TRBV3-1
CDR3 DNA: TGTGCCAGCGGGGGGACGGTCCCCAATCAGCCCCAGCATTTT
CDR3 protein: CASGGTVPNQPQHF

clone size: NA
J gene: TRBJ1-6
D gene: NA
V gene: TRBV6-6
CDR3 DNA: TGTGCCAGCAACGTGGGGGGGTTAAATTCACCCCTCCACTTT
CDR3 protein: CASNVGGLNSPLHF

clone size: NA
J gene: TRBJ1-2
D gene: NA
V gene: TRBV20-1
CDR3 DNA: TGCAGTGCTGAGACATCAAGGAAAGGTGTCTACACCTTC
CDR3 protein: CSAETSRKGVYTF

clone size: many
J gene: TRBJ2-5
D gene: TRBD1
V gene: TRBV27
CDR3 DNA: TGTGCCAGCGGTTGGACAGGGGGTTCCTTAATTCAAGAGACCCAGTACTTC
CDR3 protein: CASGWTGGSLIQETQYF

clone size: NA
J gene: TRBJ2-7
D gene: NA
V gene: TRBV19
CDR3 DNA: TGTGCCAGTAGTACTCTACAGGGGGGGGACTACGAGCAGTACTTC
CDR3 protein: CASSTLQGGDYEQYF

clone size: NA
J gene: TRBJ2-5
D gene: TRBD2
V gene: TRBV7-9
CDR3 DNA: TGTGCCAGCAGCTTACCTGACTTCGAGGTAGCGGGAGTGGTTGAGACCCAGTACTTC
CDR3 protein: CASSLPDFEVAGVVETQYF

clone size: NA
J gene: TRBJ2-1
D gene: NA
V gene: TRBV21-1
CDR3 DNA: TGTGCCAGCAGCAACAGGGGGCCTTACAACAATGAGCAGTTCTTC
CDR3 protein: CASSNRGPYNNEQFF

clone size: NA
J gene: TRBJ1-5
D gene: TRBD1
V gene: TRBV6-2/TRBV6-3
CDR3 DNA: TGTGCCAGCAGGGACAGGGGGCTGCGTCAGCCCCAGCATTTT
CDR3 protein: CASRDRGLRQPQHF

clone size: few
J gene: TRBJ2-3
D gene: NA
V gene: TRBV12-3/TRBV12-4
CDR3 DNA: TGTGCCAGCAGTCCATCCGGGACCCCATTAGATACGCAGTATTTT
CDR3 protein: CASSPSGTPLDTQYF

clone size: NA
J gene: TRBJ2-5
D gene: TRBD1
V gene: TRBV7-8
CDR3 DNA: TGTGCCAGCAGCGACCAGCGGGACAGGGAGGAGACCCAGTACTTC
CDR3 protein: CASSDQRDREETQYF

clone size: few
J gene: TRBJ2-7
D gene: TRBD1
V gene: TRBV2
CDR3 DNA: TGTGCCAGCAGGTCCCGGACAGGCTCGACCTACGAGCAGTACTTC
CDR3 protein: CASRSRTGSTYEQYF

clone size: NA
J gene: TRBJ1-5
D gene: NA
V gene: TRBV12-3/TRBV12-4
CDR3 DNA: TGTGCCAGCAGTAAAAGTCTGGGGGCCCAGCATTTT
CDR3 protein: CASSKSLGAQHF

clone size: few
J gene: TRBJ1-1
D gene: NA
V gene: TRBV5-6
CDR3 DNA: TGTGCCAGCAGCTTGGAGTGGAGCCCCGCAAAAATGAACACTGAAGCTTTCTTT
CDR3 protein: CASSLEWSPAKMNTEAFF

clone size: NA
J gene: TRBJ2-7
D gene: TRBD1
V gene: TRBV7-9
CDR3 DNA: TGTGCCAGCAGCTCAAACCGGGACAGGGCGTACGAGCAGTACTTC
CDR3 protein: CASSSNRDRAYEQYF

clone size: few
J gene: TRBJ1-2
D gene: TRBD1
V gene: TRBV12-3/TRBV12-4
CDR3 DNA: TGTGCCAGCAGTCTCGGATACAGGACAGGGAGCTATGGCTACACCTTC
CDR3 protein: CASSLGYRTGSYGYTF

clone size: few
J gene: TRBJ2-7
D gene: NA
V gene: TRBV6-5
CDR3 DNA: TGTGCCAGCAGTTACTCGAGAAGCTTTCCGGGGGAGCAGTACTTC
CDR3 protein: CASSYSRSFPGEQYF

clone size: once
J gene: TRBJ1-2
D gene: NA
V gene: TRBV24-1
CDR3 DNA: TGTGCCACCAGTGATTTGGGGAATCCCAAGGGCTACACCTTC
CDR3 protein: CATSDLGNPKGYTF

clone size: NA
J gene: TRBJ2-7
D gene: TRBD2
V gene: TRBV7-9
CDR3 DNA: TGTGCCAGCAGCCTCGGACTAGCGGGGGGTGCGGCCTACGAGCAGTACTTC
CDR3 protein: CASSLGLAGGAAYEQYF

clone size: NA
J gene: TRBJ2-3
D gene: NA
V gene: TRBV18
CDR3 DNA: TGTGCCAGCTCACCACCCATTTTGGCAGATACGCAGTATTTT
CDR3 protein: CASSPPILADTQYF

clone size: NA
J gene: TRBJ1-2
D gene: NA
V gene: TRBV7-8
CDR3 DNA: TGTGCCAGCAGCCTCCCAGGCAGTCCTAACTATGGCTACACCTTC
CDR3 protein: CASSLPGSPNYGYTF

clone size: NA
J gene: TRBJ2-1
D gene: NA
V gene: TRBV9
CDR3 DNA: TGTGCCAGCAGCGGAAAGGGGTTCCCCTCATACAATGAGCAGTTCTTC
CDR3 protein: CASSGKGFPSYNEQFF

clone size: few
J gene: TRBJ2-7
D gene: TRBD1
V gene: TRBV4-1
CDR3 DNA: TGCGCCAGCAGCCTCCGGGACAGGGACTACGAGCAGTACTTC
CDR3 protein: CASSLRDRDYEQYF

clone size: many
J gene: TRBJ2-7
D gene: NA
V gene: TRBV5-6
CDR3 DNA: TGTGCCAGCAGCTGGGGGGACCTCGGCCACGAGCAGTACTTC
CDR3 protein: CASSWGDLGHEQYF

clone size: few
J gene: TRBJ2-7
D gene: TRBD2
V gene: TRBV20-1
CDR3 DNA: TGCAGTGCTAGACTAGCGGGAGGGGACTACGAGCAGTACTTC
CDR3 protein: CSARLAGGDYEQYF

clone size: NA
J gene: TRBJ2-1
D gene: NA
V gene: TRBV5-6
CDR3 DNA: TGTGCCAGCAGCTCTGGCGAGGCGGGCAATGAGCAGTTCTTC
CDR3 protein: CASSSGEAGNEQFF

clone size: few
J gene: TRBJ2-7
D gene: TRBD2
V gene: TRBV7-2
CDR3 DNA: TGTGCCAGCAGCCTGAGGACTAGCGGGAGAGGGTTCTACGAGCAGTACTTC
CDR3 protein: CASSLRTSGRGFYEQYF

clone size: NA
J gene: TRBJ1-1
D gene: TRBD1
V gene: TRBV3-1
CDR3 DNA: TGTGCCAGCAGCCCGCGACAGGGGGCTGAAGCTTTCTTT
CDR3 protein: CASSPRQGAEAFF

clone size: few
J gene: TRBJ2-7
D gene: NA
V gene: TRBV6-2/TRBV6-3
CDR3 DNA: TGTGCCAGCGGGGACGGAGGGGGGGCGAAGCAGTACTTC
CDR3 protein: CASGDGGGAKQYF

clone size: NA
J gene: TRBJ2-7
D gene: TRBD1
V gene: TRBV11-2
CDR3 DNA: TGTGCCAGCAGCTCCACCGGGACAGGGTCCTACGAGCAGTACTTC
CDR3 protein: CASSSTGTGSYEQYF

clone size: NA
J gene: TRBJ2-1
D gene: NA
V gene: TRBV7-9
CDR3 DNA: TGTGCCAGCAGCGAGGGGTCTCCTAGGGCCTGGGAGAAGTTCTTC
CDR3 protein: CASSEGSPRAWEKFF

clone size: NA
J gene: TRBJ2-1
D gene: NA
V gene: TRBV3-1
CDR3 DNA: TGTGCCAGCAGCCCTAGACTAACCCTTGGGCAGTTCTTC
CDR3 protein: CASSPRLTLGQFF

clone size: NA
J gene: TRBJ2-2
D gene: NA
V gene: TRBV3-1
CDR3 DNA: TGTGCCAGCAGCCCTACGAGTTTGGGCACCGGGGAGCTGTTTTTT
CDR3 protein: CASSPTSLGTGELFF

clone size: few
J gene: TRBJ2-7
D gene: TRBD2
V gene: TRBV7-2
CDR3 DNA: TGTGCCAGCAGCCCCCAGGTAGGAGCGGGAGACCAGCAGTACTTC
CDR3 protein: CASSPQVGAGDQQYF

clone size: NA
J gene: TRBJ2-7
D gene: TRBD2
V gene: TRBV5-1
CDR3 DNA: TGCGCCAGCAGCTTGGGGTTTAGTGCGGGAGCTACGAAGCAGTACTTC
CDR3 protein: CASSLGFSAGATKQYF

clone size: NA
J gene: TRBJ2-1
D gene: TRBD2
V gene: TRBV11-2
CDR3 DNA: TGTGCCAGCAGCGAAGGAGCGGGAGGGCCTTGGGCCTACAATGAGCAGTTCTTC
CDR3 protein: CASSEGAGGPWAYNEQFF

clone size: NA
J gene: TRBJ2-1
D gene: NA
V gene: TRBV25-1
CDR3 DNA: TGTGCCAGCAGTGGGGGGCGGGGCTACAATGAGCAGTTCTTC
CDR3 protein: CASSGGRGYNEQFF

clone size: few
J gene: TRBJ2-1
D gene: NA
V gene: TRBV7-8
CDR3 DNA: TGTGCCAGCAGCTTCAGGACTCCGCACAATGAGCAGTTCTTC
CDR3 protein: CASSFRTPHNEQFF